This is a list of T cell receptor beta chains from one sample in a study of spatial heterogeneity in lung cancer. TCRdb re-analysed the 5' RACE reads in MiXCR, keeping a single row per CDR3 protein. The sample yields 25,000 or so distinct CDR3 sequences, around 6% seen once. The sample in question was PBMCs, obtained at follow-up. These receptors originate from a male donor with early-stage non-small cell lung cancer. Both conserved end residues are part of each CDR3. Fields, in order: clone size, J gene, D gene, V gene, CDR3 DNA, CDR3 protein. A D gene is named only where the DNA matches it firmly. Clone sizes are given selectively: once, few, many, or a class where the clone is expanded.

size: NA
J: TRBJ2-2
D: NA
V: TRBV5-4
DNA: TGTGCCAGCACCCCGGACGGGGGCTACTCTACCGGGGAGCTGTTTTTT
CDR3: CASTPDGGYSTGELFF

size: few
J: TRBJ1-3
D: TRBD1
V: TRBV20-1
DNA: TGCAGTGCTAGGCAACCAGGGGGATCCGGAAACACCATATATTTT
CDR3: CSARQPGGSGNTIYF

size: many
J: TRBJ2-3
D: NA
V: TRBV7-8
DNA: TGTGCCAGCAGCCCCTTCACAGATACGCAGTATTTT
CDR3: CASSPFTDTQYF

size: many
J: TRBJ2-2
D: NA
V: TRBV4-1
DNA: TGCGCCAGCAGCCGGTCAACCGGACCGAACACCGGGGAGCTGTTTTTT
CDR3: CASSRSTGPNTGELFF

size: many
J: TRBJ1-2
D: TRBD1
V: TRBV14
DNA: TGTGCCAGCAGCCGAACCGACAGGGGCTATGGCTACACCTTC
CDR3: CASSRTDRGYGYTF

size: few
J: TRBJ1-2
D: NA
V: TRBV12-3/TRBV12-4
DNA: TGTGCCAGCAGTCCCCCCGGGGCTAATGGCTACACCTTC
CDR3: CASSPPGANGYTF

size: few
J: TRBJ2-3
D: NA
V: TRBV7-8
DNA: TGTGCCAGCAGCCTATTAGTGAGGGGGGCTAGCACAGATACGCAGTATTTT
CDR3: CASSLLVRGASTDTQYF

size: many
J: TRBJ1-6
D: NA
V: TRBV7-9
DNA: TGTGCCAGCAGCTTAGGGGACCGAGATTCACCCCTCCACTTT
CDR3: CASSLGDRDSPLHF

size: NA
J: TRBJ2-3
D: TRBD2
V: TRBV29-1
DNA: TGCAGCGTACCCCTGGCGGGAGGGGTAAGCACAGATACGCAGTATTTT
CDR3: CSVPLAGGVSTDTQYF

size: many
J: TRBJ1-2
D: NA
V: TRBV12-3/TRBV12-4
DNA: TGTGCCAGCAGTTTAAGGACACTTAACTATGGCTACACCTTC
CDR3: CASSLRTLNYGYTF

size: NA
J: TRBJ1-5
D: NA
V: TRBV25-1
DNA: TGTGCCAGCAGTGAGGGGGGGAGTCAGCCCCAGCATTTT
CDR3: CASSEGGSQPQHF

size: many
J: TRBJ2-3
D: TRBD2
V: TRBV29-1
DNA: TGCAGCGTTGATGCGGGGGGCCTCACAGATACGCAGTATTTT
CDR3: CSVDAGGLTDTQYF

size: many
J: TRBJ2-1
D: TRBD2
V: TRBV4-3
DNA: TGCGCCAGCAGCCAAGAACTAGCGGGGGTATACAATGAGCAGTTCTTC
CDR3: CASSQELAGVYNEQFF

size: many
J: TRBJ2-3
D: TRBD1
V: TRBV13
DNA: TGTGCCAGCAGCAGCGCCGGGACAGGGGTGTTTGGAGATACGCAGTATTTT
CDR3: CASSSAGTGVFGDTQYF

size: many
J: TRBJ1-2
D: NA
V: TRBV7-2
DNA: TGTGCCAGCAGCCTACGGTACTATGGCTACACCTTC
CDR3: CASSLRYYGYTF

size: NA
J: TRBJ2-1
D: TRBD2
V: TRBV7-2
DNA: TGTGCCAGCAGCACGGGACTAGCCAATGAGCAGTTCTTC
CDR3: CASSTGLANEQFF

size: many
J: TRBJ1-1
D: TRBD1
V: TRBV11-2
DNA: TGTGCCAGCACCAACAGGGGTTGGGCTGAAGCTTTCTTT
CDR3: CASTNRGWAEAFF

size: many
J: TRBJ2-1
D: TRBD2
V: TRBV6-1
DNA: TGTGCCAGCAGGCCGACTAGCGGGAGCCTGAATGAGCAGTTCTTC
CDR3: CASRPTSGSLNEQFF

size: NA
J: TRBJ1-1
D: NA
V: TRBV11-2
DNA: TGTGCCAGCAGCCAAGGTTTGAACACTGAAGCTTTCTTT
CDR3: CASSQGLNTEAFF

size: many
J: TRBJ1-1
D: NA
V: TRBV25-1
DNA: TGTGCCAGCAGTTGGAGTTTGAACACTGAAGCTTTCTTT
CDR3: CASSWSLNTEAFF

size: medium-sized
J: TRBJ1-1
D: NA
V: TRBV4-1
DNA: TGCGCCAGCAGCCAAGAGACGGCCTGGACTGAAGCTTTCTTT
CDR3: CASSQETAWTEAFF

size: many
J: TRBJ2-3
D: TRBD2
V: TRBV7-3
DNA: TGTGCCAGCAGCTTAGATAGCGGGAGGGTCGCAGATACGCAGTATTTT
CDR3: CASSLDSGRVADTQYF

size: many
J: TRBJ1-3
D: TRBD1
V: TRBV28
DNA: TGTGCCAGCAGAGGACAGGGGGCTTCTGGAAACACCATATATTTT
CDR3: CASRGQGASGNTIYF

size: NA
J: TRBJ2-7
D: NA
V: TRBV7-2
DNA: TGTGCCAGCAGCTCGGGGGCCGTCCTCGAGCAGTACTTC
CDR3: CASSSGAVLEQYF

size: many
J: TRBJ1-1
D: NA
V: TRBV6-2/TRBV6-3
DNA: TGTGCCAGCAGTTACTGGACGGCTGACACTGAAGCTTTCTTT
CDR3: CASSYWTADTEAFF

size: many
J: TRBJ1-2
D: NA
V: TRBV6-2/TRBV6-3
DNA: TGTGCCAGCAGTTACTCGAATACGGCAAATGGCTACACCTTC
CDR3: CASSYSNTANGYTF

size: NA
J: TRBJ1-1
D: NA
V: TRBV11-2
DNA: TGTGCCAGCAGCTTCACGACGGGCTGGAACACTGAAGCTTTCTTT
CDR3: CASSFTTGWNTEAFF